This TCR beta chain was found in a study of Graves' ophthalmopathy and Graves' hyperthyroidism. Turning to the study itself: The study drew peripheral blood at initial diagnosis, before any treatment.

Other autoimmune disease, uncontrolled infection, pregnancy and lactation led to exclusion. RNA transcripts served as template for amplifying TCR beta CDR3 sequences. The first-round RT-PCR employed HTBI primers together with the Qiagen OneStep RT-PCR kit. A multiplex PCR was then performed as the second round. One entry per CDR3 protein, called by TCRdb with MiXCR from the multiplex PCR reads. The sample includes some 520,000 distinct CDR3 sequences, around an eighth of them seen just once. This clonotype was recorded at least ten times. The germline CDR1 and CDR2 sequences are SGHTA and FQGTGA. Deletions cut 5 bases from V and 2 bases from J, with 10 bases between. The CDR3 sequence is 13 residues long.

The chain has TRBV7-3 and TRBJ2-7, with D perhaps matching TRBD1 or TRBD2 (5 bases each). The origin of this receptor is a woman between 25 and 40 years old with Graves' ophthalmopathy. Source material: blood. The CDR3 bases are TGTGCCAGCAGCCCGAGGGGCACCTACGAGCAGTACTTC. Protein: CASSPRGTYEQYF.